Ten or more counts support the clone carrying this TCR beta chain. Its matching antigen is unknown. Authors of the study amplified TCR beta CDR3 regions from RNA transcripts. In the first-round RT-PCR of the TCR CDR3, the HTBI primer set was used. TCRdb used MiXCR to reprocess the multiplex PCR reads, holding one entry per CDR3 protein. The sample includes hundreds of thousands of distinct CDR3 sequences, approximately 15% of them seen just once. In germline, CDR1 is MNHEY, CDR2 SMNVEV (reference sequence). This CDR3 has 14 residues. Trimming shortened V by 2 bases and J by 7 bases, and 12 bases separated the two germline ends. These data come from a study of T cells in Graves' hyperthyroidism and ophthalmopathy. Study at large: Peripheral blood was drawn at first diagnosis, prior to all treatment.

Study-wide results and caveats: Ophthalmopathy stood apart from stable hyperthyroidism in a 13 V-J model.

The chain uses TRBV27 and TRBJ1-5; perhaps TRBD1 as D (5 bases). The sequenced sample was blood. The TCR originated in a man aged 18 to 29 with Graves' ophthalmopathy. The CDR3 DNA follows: TGTGCCAGCAGTTTAATGGGGACGGGCCAGCCCCAGCATTTT. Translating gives CASSLMGTGQPQHF.